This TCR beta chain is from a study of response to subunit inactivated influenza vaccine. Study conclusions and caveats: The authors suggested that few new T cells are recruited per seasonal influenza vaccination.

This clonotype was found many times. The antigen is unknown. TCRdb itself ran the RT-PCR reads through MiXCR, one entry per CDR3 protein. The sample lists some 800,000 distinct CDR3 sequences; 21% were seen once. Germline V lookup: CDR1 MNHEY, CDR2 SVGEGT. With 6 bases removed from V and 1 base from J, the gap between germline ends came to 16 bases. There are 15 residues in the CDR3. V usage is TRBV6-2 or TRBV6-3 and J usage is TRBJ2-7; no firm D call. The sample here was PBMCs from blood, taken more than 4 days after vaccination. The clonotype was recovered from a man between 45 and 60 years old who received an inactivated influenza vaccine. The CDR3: CASSILGGQSYEQYF. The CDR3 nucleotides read TGTGCCAGCAGCATACTGGGTGGCCAATCCTACGAGCAGTACTTC.